One sample yielded the 8 T cell receptor beta chains listed below, sequenced in a study of cytomegalovirus exposure and HLA in healthy donors. The PCR made use of 60 Vbeta and 13 Jbeta primers. Sequenced by immunoSEQ multiplex PCR; TCRdb stores in-frame clones only, minus some. The profile shows about 210,000 clones, about 85% of them singletons. Material for sequencing was PBMCs. These receptor sequences come from a woman aged 45-65 years in good health and CMV-seropositive.

This rearrangement joins TRBV6-1 to TRBJ1-1; D may be TRBD1 (6 bases). The length of the CDR3 is 15 residues. Per the germline V gene, CDR1 is MNHNS and CDR2 is SASEGT. Trimming removed 5 bases at V and 1 base at J, with 14 bases between. The CDR3 nucleotides are TGTGCCAGCAGTTTTCGACAGGTCCCGAACACTGAAGCTTTCTTT. Translation: CASSFRQVPNTEAFF.

The V gene is TRBV5-1, the J gene TRBJ1-2, with 8 bases fitting TRBD1. The CDR3 is made up of 17 amino acids. The J segment lost 0 bases and the V segment lost 4 bases, leaving 11 bases of the junction unmatched. Germline loops: CDR1 SGHRS, CDR2 YFSETQ. The chain's CDR3 is CASSPRGQELSNYGYTF. The CDR3 DNA is TGCGCCAGCAGCCCCCGGGGACAGGAGCTTTCTAACTATGGCTACACCTTC.

Worth noting for this clone: At the DNA level, this CDR3 is encoded by other sequences in the same sample as well. J is TRBJ2-7 and V is TRBV9; the D gene is possibly TRBD1 (6 bases). V was trimmed by 0 bases and J by 2 bases, leaving 9 bases between them. The CDR3 consists of 14 residues. Germline CDR1 reads SGDLS; CDR2 reads YYNGEE. The CDR3 is CASSVGQGPYEQYF. CDR3 DNA: TGTGCCAGCAGCGTAGGTCAGGGGCCCTACGAGCAGTACTTC.

This clone was counted once. J is TRBJ2-3 and V is TRBV4-1, with TRBD2 identical over 7 bases. The trim removed 3 bases at V and 5 bases at J, leaving 11 bases unmatched. The CDR3 extends over 16 amino acids. Germline CDR1 and CDR2: MGHRA and YSYEKL. The CDR3 region has the DNA TGCGCCAGCAGCCAGCAGGGCAGGGAGGGAGAAGATACGCAGTATTTT. It translates to CASSQQGREGEDTQYF.

Notes on this clone: Distinct nucleotide sequences in the sample also encode this CDR3. The chain has TRBV7-8 and TRBJ1-2; 12 bases agree with TRBD1. Germline CDR1 SGHVS, CDR2 FQNEAQ. After removal of 4 bases from V and 7 bases from J, the junction contained 4 bases not matched to a gene. CDR3 size: 14 residues. The CDR3 protein is CASSSGQGARGYTF. Written as DNA, the CDR3 is TGTGCCAGCAGCTCGGGACAGGGGGCCCGTGGCTACACCTTC.

The rearrangement uses TRBV4-2 and TRBJ2-6, with 8 nucleotides matching TRBD1. CDR1 is LGHNA and CDR2 is YNFKEQ in the germline V gene. The CDR3 consists of 17 residues. V gave up 1 base and J gave up 2 bases; unmatched junction bases: 4. CDR3 nucleotides: TGTGCCAGCAGCCAAGCCACGACAGGGGCTGGGGCCAACGTCCTGACTTTC. It encodes CASSQATTGAGANVLTF.

In DNA, the CDR3 is TGTGCCAGCAGCTTAGTCTCGAGGCAGGGGAGTATGTTCTTC. This sequence encodes CASSLVSRQGSMFF. The chain has TRBV7-2 and TRBJ2-1; D is possibly TRBD1 (6 bases). Trimming shortened V by 1 base and J by 15 bases, and 19 bases separated the two germline ends. Germline loops: CDR1 SGHTA, CDR2 FQGNSA. The CDR3 runs to 14 residues.

The chain recombines TRBV6-4 with TRBJ2-3; TRBD2 is a possible D gene (5 bases). V lost 0 bases, J lost 0 bases, and 7 bases lay in between. The CDR3 loop spans 15 amino acids. Per germline, CDR1 MRHNA and CDR2 SNTAGT. Written as DNA, the CDR3 is TGTGCCAGCAGTGACTCGGGAGACAGCACAGATACGCAGTATTTT. It codes for CASSDSGDSTDTQYF.